This TCR beta chain stems from a study of blood T cell repertoires in COVID-19. Study details: Material from acute and convalescent COVID-19 was sourced from the United States, Italy and Spain. Sources were T cells, B-cell-depleted T cells, or PBMCs; the material itself was cDNA or gDNA.

As originally analysed: Reference gene primer amplification gave estimated nucleated cell counts. The protocol was immunoSEQ multiplex PCR, while the TCRdb copy is restricted to in-frame clones and leaves out a portion. V and J calls and clone size come straight from that table; D and trimming were deduced from the DNA. The data contain about 62,000 clones, 85% to 90% of them seen just once; the ten biggest clones take up under 1.3%. The sequence came from a man in his 70s with acute or convalescent COVID-19. The sample comprised peripheral blood.

Written as DNA, the CDR3 is TGTGCCAGCAGCTTAGTAGGGACTAGCGGGAGGGGGCACCCCTACGAGCAGTACTTC. Translated: CASSLVGTSGRGHPYEQYF. This chain connects TRBV7-8 to TRBJ2-7; TRBD2 agrees at 16 bases. This CDR3 has 19 amino acids. V trimming: 1 base; J trimming: 2 bases; junction bases outside the gene matches: 8. The germline V gene encodes CDR1 SGHVS and CDR2 FQNEAQ.